These 9 T cell receptor beta chains were sequenced from one sample in a study of human versus mouse CDR3 diversity and MHC coevolution. The protocol was immunoSEQ multiplex PCR, while the TCRdb copy is restricted to in-frame clones and leaves out a portion. The profile covers tens of thousands of clones, with around 93% appearing a single time and less than 0.19% taken by the ten largest. Specimen: naive CD4+ T cells from blood. Subset defined: CD45RO-negative CD62L-positive naive CD4 T cells. The receptors stem from a person between 25 and 69 years old in good health.

The J gene is TRBJ2-7, the V gene TRBV9; TRBD1 matches 7 bases. The J segment lost 1 base and the V segment lost 4 bases, leaving 5 bases of the junction unmatched. Germline CDR1 and CDR2: SGDLS and YYNGEE. This CDR3 spans 14 amino acids. The CDR3 region has the DNA TGTGCCAGCAGCTTAGGACAGGTTTCCTACGAGCAGTACTTC. It encodes CASSLGQVSYEQYF.

This chain links TRBV5-1 with TRBJ1-1; tentatively, D is TRBD1 (5 bases). Germline V lookup: CDR1 SGHRS, CDR2 YFSETQ. This CDR3 contains 15 residues. V lost 3 bases, J lost 3 bases, and 15 bases lay in between. The CDR3 DNA reads TGCGCCAGCAGCTCACAGGTGGGGTGGGACACTGAAGCTTTCTTT. It is translated as CASSSQVGWDTEAFF.

The gene calls are TRBV11-2 and TRBJ1-1; 7 bases are shared with TRBD1. V dropped 3 bases and J dropped 4; count of bases not matched to a gene: 8. The germline V gene has CDR1 SGHAT and CDR2 FQNNGV. This CDR3 is built from 15 residues. The CDR3 here is CASSLGDSHPTEAFF. The CDR3 region has the DNA TGTGCCAGCAGCTTGGGGGACAGCCACCCCACTGAAGCTTTCTTT.

The genes are TRBV5-4 and TRBJ1-1; 7 bases match TRBD1. Germline values: CDR1 SGHNT, CDR2 YYREEE (reference sequence). This CDR3 comprises 15 residues. Trimming at V came to 6 bases and at J to 8 bases, leaving 16 bases not matched to a gene. The CDR3 sequence: CASTERQGMGQEAFF. The CDR3 DNA reads as TGTGCCAGCACCGAGAGACAGGGTATGGGGCAGGAAGCTTTCTTT.

J is TRBJ1-1 and V is TRBV14; D may be TRBD1 (6 bases). This CDR3 contains 15 residues. Germline V gene data show CDR1 as SGHDN and CDR2 as FVKESK. V was shortened by 2 bases and J by 1 base, with 11 bases between the two germline ends. The CDR3 coding sequence is TGTGCCAGCAGCCAATTAGACAGGAAGAACACTGAAGCTTTCTTT. Translating gives CASSQLDRKNTEAFF. Full variable domain (rest looked up from reference TRBV14 and TRBJ1-1): EAGVTQFPSHSVIEKGQTVTLRCDPISGHDNLYWYRRVMGKEIKFLLHFVKESKQDESGMPNNRFLAERTGGTYSTLKVQPAELEDSGVYFCASSQLDRKNTEAFFGQGTRLTVV.

The chain couples TRBV6-6 to TRBJ2-7; D uncertain. V was cut by 2 bases and J by 3 bases, with 8 bases left in between. Per the germline V gene, CDR1 is MNHNY and CDR2 is SVGAGI (reference sequence). This CDR3 comprises 13 residues. CDR3 amino acids: CASSYDIDYEQYF. CDR3 bases: TGTGCCAGCAGTTACGACATCGACTACGAGCAGTACTTC.

The V gene is TRBV5-4, the J gene TRBJ2-1, with 8 bases aligning to TRBD2. This CDR3 is 15 amino acids long. V dropped 5 bases and J dropped 2; count of bases not matched to a gene: 6. Germline loops: CDR1 SGHNT, CDR2 YYREEE (reference sequence). The CDR3 nucleotides are TGTGCCAGCAGTCCGACCGGGGGGGCCTACAATGAGCAGTTCTTC. Translation gives CASSPTGGAYNEQFF.

The genes are TRBV28 and TRBJ1-5; TRBD1 aligns across 10 bases. Germline V gene sequence: CDR1 MDHEN, CDR2 SYDVKM. The CDR3 has 15 residues. The J segment lost 7 bases and the V segment lost 3 bases, leaving 6 bases of the junction unmatched. CDR3 in DNA: TGTGCCAGCAGTTTGGGACAGGGGTTTGAGCAGCCCCAGCATTTT. It specifies CASSLGQGFEQPQHF.

The chain couples TRBV30 to TRBJ2-5; D is unclear. CDR1 is GTSNPN, CDR2 SVGIG, per germline (reference sequence). This CDR3 comprises 14 residues. V was pared by 0 bases and J by 5 bases, with 13 bases between. DNA for the CDR3: TGTGCCTGGAGTGTAAGCATGGGCCGGGAGACCCAGTACTTC. This sequence encodes CAWSVSMGRETQYF.